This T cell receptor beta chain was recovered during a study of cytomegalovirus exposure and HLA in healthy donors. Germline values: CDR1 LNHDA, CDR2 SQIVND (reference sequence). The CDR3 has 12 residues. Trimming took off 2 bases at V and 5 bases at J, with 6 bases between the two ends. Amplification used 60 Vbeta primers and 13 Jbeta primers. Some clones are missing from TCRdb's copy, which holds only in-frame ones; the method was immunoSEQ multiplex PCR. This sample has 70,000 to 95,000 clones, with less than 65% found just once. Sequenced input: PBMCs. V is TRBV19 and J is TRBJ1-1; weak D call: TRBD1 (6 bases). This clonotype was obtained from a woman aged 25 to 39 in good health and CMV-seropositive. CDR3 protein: CASSIRGTEAFF. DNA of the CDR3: TGTGCCAGTAGTATAAGGGGGACTGAAGCTTTCTTT.